This entry lists 10 T cell receptor beta chains sequenced from one sample in a study of Tregs in tolerant kidney transplant recipients (dated by TCRdb to between 2018 and 2021). What this sample's time point label stands for: 6 months after combined kidney and bone marrow transplant. The transplants used related donors with nonmyeloablative bone marrow transplantation, and mixed chimerism in the human trials was transient. Library preparation was by the immunoSEQ multiplex PCR assay. TCRdb stores this immuneACCESS table with in-frame sequences only. Part of the clones is absent; in the studies checked, under half of the shortfall reflects unresolved V genes, and no reason is known for the rest. The sample table shows 55,000 to 75,000 clones, and around 87% are seen once. Together, the top ten hold under 4.5% of the sample. This material consisted of CD4+ T cells from blood (PBMCs), taken 6 months after the transplant. The receptors stem from a human patient who received a combined kidney and bone marrow transplant. Following a transplant, some T lymphocytes may have been derived from the graft donor.

In nucleotides, the CDR3 is TGCAGCGTTGACGGGGACAGGGTATTCAACACTGAAGCTTTCTTT. This gives the protein CSVDGDRVFNTEAFF. The chain carries TRBV29-1 and TRBJ1-1; TRBD1 matches at 9 bases. The CDR3 has 15 residues. Per germline, CDR1 SQVTM and CDR2 ANQGSEA. The trim removed 3 bases at V and 2 bases at J, leaving 7 bases unmatched.

This rearrangement joins TRBV6-7 to TRBJ1-2; 9 positions match TRBD1. TRBV6-7 qualifies as an ORF whose function is uncertain. V was clipped by 5 bases and J by 3 bases; unmatched bases: 16. This CDR3 is 18 amino acids long. Written as DNA, the CDR3 is TGTGCCAGCAGTCGCAGACTCGTAGGGACAGGGTGTGACTATGGCTACACCTTC. It is translated as CASSRRLVGTGCDYGYTF.

The chain couples TRBV5-1 to TRBJ2-6, with D uncertain. The CDR3 has 15 residues. The V and J ends lost 4 bases and 0 bases respectively, with 8 bases between them. The germline V gene encodes CDR1 SGHRS and CDR2 YFSETQ. The CDR3 reads CASSGGVSGANVLTF. The CDR3 DNA reads as TGCGCCAGCAGCGGCGGTGTCTCTGGGGCCAACGTCCTGACTTTC.

The rearrangement uses TRBV4-2 and TRBJ1-1; 7 positions match TRBD1. CDR1 is LGHNA and CDR2 is YNFKEQ in the germline V gene. The J segment lost 0 bases and the V segment lost 1 base, leaving 5 bases of the junction unmatched. The CDR3 has 16 amino acids. In DNA form, the CDR3 reads TGTGCCAGCAGCCAAGCATCAACAGGGGTGAACACTGAAGCTTTCTTT. This codes for CASSQASTGVNTEAFF.

This clone came up once. The V and J genes are TRBV4-3 and TRBJ1-2; 9 bases fit TRBD1. The trim removed 3 bases at V and 2 bases at J, leaving 4 bases unmatched. Germline lookup yields CDR1 LGHNA and CDR2 YSLEER. The CDR3 length is 15 residues. In DNA, the CDR3 is TGCGCCAGCAGCCACCCCGGGACAGGGAACTATGGCTACACCTTC. It encodes CASSHPGTGNYGYTF.

This clone was seen a single time. This chain joins TRBV27 and TRBJ2-1, with D perhaps matching TRBD2 (5 bases). V gave up 6 bases and J gave up 3 bases, with 15 bases separating them. CDR3 length: 15 residues. The germline V gene has CDR1 MNHEY and CDR2 SMNVEV (reference sequence). The CDR3 region has the DNA TGTGCCAGCAGGAGGACTTCCCGGGGCTACAATGAGCAGTTCTTC. This gives the protein CASRRTSRGYNEQFF.

V and J are TRBV10-3 and TRBJ1-5, with no clear D. The CDR3 extends over 14 amino acids. The germline gives CDR1 ENHRY, CDR2 SYGVKD. Trimming shortened V by 0 bases and J by 4 bases, and 7 bases separated the two germline ends. The CDR3 spells CAISESGGNQPQHF. The DNA for the CDR3 is TGTGCCATCAGTGAGTCGGGAGGGAATCAGCCCCAGCATTTT.

The chain carries TRBV18 and TRBJ2-1, with 12 nucleotides matching TRBD2. CDR1 KGHSH and CDR2 LQKENI come from the germline V gene. CDR3 length equals 15 residues. J was trimmed by 8 bases and V by 10 bases; bases with no gene match: 12. The CDR3 coding sequence is TGTGCCAACGCCCAGGGACTAGCGGGTCGGGATGAGCAGTTCTTC. Translated, it gives CANAQGLAGRDEQFF.

This clone was seen a handful of times. This chain links TRBV11-2 with TRBJ2-1; the D gene is possibly TRBD2 (7 bases). Germline CDR1 is SGHAT and CDR2 is FQNNGV. This CDR3 spans 18 amino acids. Trimming shortened V by 2 bases and J by 6 bases, and 23 bases separated the two germline ends. The CDR3 protein is CASSLWGAGRGNPNEQFF. CDR3 bases: TGTGCCAGCAGCTTATGGGGGGCGGGGAGGGGAAATCCCAATGAGCAGTTCTTC.

The V call is TRBV4-1, the J call TRBJ2-5; D perhaps matches TRBD2 (6 bases). The CDR3 extends over 18 amino acids. V lost 0 bases to trimming and J lost 5 bases, with 22 bases between them. CDR1 is MGHRA and CDR2 is YSYEKL in the germline V gene. CDR3 DNA sequence: TGCGCCAGCAGCCAAGAAAGCGCGGGGTTCATCAGCGCGGAGACCCAGTACTTC. This sequence encodes CASSQESAGFISAETQYF.